A single sample gave rise to the 6 T cell receptor beta chains below, sequenced in a study of glioma-infiltrating T cells. Using RNA template, CDR3s of TCR alpha and beta were amplified with iRepertoire arm-PCR. TCRdb processed the multiplex PCR reads anew with MiXCR; each CDR3 protein has one entry. Seen here are under 200,000 distinct CDR3 sequences, roughly two fifths observed once, and the top ten hold roughly 5.2%. Material for sequencing was glioma tissue, nonneoplastic brain tissue, or PBMCs (not recorded which). The receptors shown here come from a human donor with low-grade glioma or glioblastoma, undergoing nonglioma brain surgery, or in good health (not recorded which).

This clonotype was counted at least ten times. The chain joins TRBV27 to TRBJ2-3; D might be TRBD1 (6 bases). V lost 3 bases, J lost 5 bases, and 15 bases lay in between. CDR1 is MNHEY and CDR2 is SMNVEV in the germline V gene (reference sequence). The CDR3 sequence is 15 residues long. CDR3 protein: CASSLSQGGRDTQYF. CDR3 nucleotide sequence: TGTGCCAGCAGTTTGTCACAGGGCGGGCGAGATACGCAGTATTTT.

This clonotype was recorded at least ten times. The chain uses TRBV6-1 and TRBJ2-7, with TRBD1 matching 9 bases. The germline gives CDR1 MNHNS, CDR2 SASEGT. V was clipped by 3 bases and J by 2 bases; unmatched bases: 2. This CDR3 is built from 14 residues. CDR3 in DNA: TGTGCCAGCAGTGAGCGGACAGGGGCCTACGAGCAGTACTTC. Protein sequence: CASSERTGAYEQYF.

V gene TRBV3-1 combines with J gene TRBJ1-6; D is unresolved. The V gene's germline CDR1 is LGHDT and CDR2 YNNKEL (reference sequence). V dropped 6 bases and J dropped 6 bases, with 15 bases sitting between them. CDR3 length: 15 residues. The CDR3 DNA reads TGTGCCAGCAGTTATGGGAGGACCGGTAATTCACCCCTCCACTTT. Amino acids: CASSYGRTGNSPLHF.

At least ten counts were recorded for this clonotype. The rearrangement links TRBV7-9 to TRBJ1-3; D is uncertain. From germline, CDR1 is SEHNR and CDR2 FQNEAQ (reference sequence). The CDR3 sequence is 13 residues long. V shed 5 bases and J shed 9 bases, with 14 bases lying between them. The CDR3 DNA sequence: TGTGCCAGCAGCGTTAACCCAGGTCGCACCATATATTTT. Translated, it gives CASSVNPGRTIYF.

In this sample, this clonotype turned up many times. The J gene is TRBJ2-1, the V gene TRBV20-1, with TRBD2 as a possible D gene (5 bases). Germline V gene data show CDR1 as DFQATT and CDR2 as SNEGSKA (reference sequence). The germline V and J ends were trimmed by 5 bases and 7 bases, with 12 bases remaining between them. The CDR3 runs to 12 residues. In nucleotides, the CDR3 is TGCAGTGCTTTAGAGGGTGGGAATGAGCAGTTCTTC. Translation: CSALEGGNEQFF.

Remarks on this clonotype: This sequence may be a read error, since a much larger clone differs from it by one base. The chain carries TRBV4-3 and TRBJ1-6; D is perhaps TRBD1 (6 bases). Per the germline V gene, CDR1 is LGHNA and CDR2 is YSLEER. There are 15 residues in the CDR3. The CDR3 DNA follows: TGCGCCAGCAGCCATCGGGAGGACAGCAATTCACCCCTCGACTTT. Its translation: CASSHREDSNSPLDF.